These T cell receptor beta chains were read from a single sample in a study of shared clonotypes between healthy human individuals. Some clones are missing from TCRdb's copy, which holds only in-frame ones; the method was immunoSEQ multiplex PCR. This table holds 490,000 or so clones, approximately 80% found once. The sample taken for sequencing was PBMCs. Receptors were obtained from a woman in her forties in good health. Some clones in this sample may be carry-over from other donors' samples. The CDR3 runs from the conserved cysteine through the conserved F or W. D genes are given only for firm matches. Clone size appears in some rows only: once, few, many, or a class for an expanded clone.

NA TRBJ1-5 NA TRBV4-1 TGCGCCAGCAGCCCGGGGGGGATACGCAATCAGCCCCAGCATTTT CASSPGGIRNQPQHF
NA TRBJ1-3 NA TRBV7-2 TGTGCCAGCAGCTTAGTGGGCGGCAGGTCTGGAAACACCATATATTTT CASSLVGGRSGNTIYF
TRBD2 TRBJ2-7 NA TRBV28 TGTGCCAGCAGGCAGGGACTAGCGGTCTACGAGCAGTACTTC CASRQGLAVYEQYF
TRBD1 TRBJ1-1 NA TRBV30 TGTGCCTGGAGTACAACAGGGGGAAGTACTGAAGCTTTCTTT CAWSTTGGSTEAFF
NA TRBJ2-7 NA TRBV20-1 TGCAGTGCTAGCCCGGCGGGCGAGCAGTACTTC CSASPAGEQYF
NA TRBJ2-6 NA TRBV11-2 TGTGCCAGCAGTCGGGGACGGAGCTCTGGGGCCAACGTCCTGACTTTC CASSRGRSSGANVLTF
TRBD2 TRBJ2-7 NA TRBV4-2 TGTGCCAGCAGCCAAGGCGGGCGGGAGGCCTACGAGCAGTACTTC CASSQGGREAYEQYF
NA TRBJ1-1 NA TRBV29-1 TGCAGCGTTGAAGATCCAGCAATGAACACTGAAGCTTTCTTT CSVEDPAMNTEAFF
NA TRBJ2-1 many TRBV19 TGTGCCACCCGTGGGCGAGGATACAATGAGCAGTTCTTC CATRGRGYNEQFF
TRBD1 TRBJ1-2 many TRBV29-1 TGCAGCGTAGGACAGGGTAGCTATGGCTACACCTTC CSVGQGSYGYTF
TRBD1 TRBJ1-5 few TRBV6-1 TGTGCCAGCAAAGACAGGGGTTATAGCAATCAGCCCCAGCATTTT CASKDRGYSNQPQHF
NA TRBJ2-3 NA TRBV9 TGTGCCAGCAGCGTAGTTTCACAAAGTGATACGCAGTATTTT CASSVVSQSDTQYF
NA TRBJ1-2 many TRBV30 TGTGCCTGGAGTGGACGGACAGCGAACTATGGCTACACCTTC CAWSGRTANYGYTF
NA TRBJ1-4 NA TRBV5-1 TGCGCCAGCAGCTTGGGGAGAACACCCGCAACTAATGAAAAACTGTTTTTT CASSLGRTPATNEKLFF
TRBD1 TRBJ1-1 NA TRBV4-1 TGCGCCAGCAGCCCGACAGGGGTAGGGACTGAAGCTTTCTTT CASSPTGVGTEAFF
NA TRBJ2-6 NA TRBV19 TGTGCCAGTAGTATAGGATCCCCAGGTCGTGAGGCCAACGTCCTGACTTTC CASSIGSPGREANVLTF
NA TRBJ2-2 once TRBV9 TGTGCCAGCAGCGTATATGGATCAGTCGCCGGGGAGCTGTTTTTT CASSVYGSVAGELFF
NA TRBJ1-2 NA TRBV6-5 TGTGCCAGCAGTTACTCAGCTTCCAACTATGGCTACACCTTC CASSYSASNYGYTF
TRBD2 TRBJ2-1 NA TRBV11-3 TGTGCCAGCAGCTTACAGGGGACTAGCGGAGTTGAGCAGTTCTTC CASSLQGTSGVEQFF
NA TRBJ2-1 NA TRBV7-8 TGTGCCAGCAGCGAGGCTAGCGTTTCCTACAATGAGCAGTTCTTC CASSEASVSYNEQFF
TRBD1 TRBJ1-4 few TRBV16 TGTGCCAGCAGCGAAAGGGGACAGGGGTATGAAAAACTGTTTTTT CASSERGQGYEKLFF
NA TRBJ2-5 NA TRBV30 TGTGCCTGGAGTGTAGGGGGGGGAGTGTTGGAGACCCAGTACTTC CAWSVGGGVLETQYF
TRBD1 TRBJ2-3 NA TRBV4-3 TGCGCCAGCAGCCAAGCGAACAGGGGTGCGGCAGATACGCAGTATTTT CASSQANRGAADTQYF
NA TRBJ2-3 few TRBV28 TGTGCCATTACGACGGGCTCCGGATTGGCAGATACGCAGTATTTT CAITTGSGLADTQYF
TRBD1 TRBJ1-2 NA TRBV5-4 TGTGCCAGCCAGGAGGGGACAGCTAACTATGGCTACACCTTC CASQEGTANYGYTF
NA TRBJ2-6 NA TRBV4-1 TGCGCCAGCAGCCAAGGGGCAGTTTCTGGGGACAACGTCCTGACTTTC CASSQGAVSGDNVLTF
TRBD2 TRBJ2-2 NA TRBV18 TGTGCCAGCTCACAGGCGGGAGGAACCGGGGAGCTGTTTTTT CASSQAGGTGELFF
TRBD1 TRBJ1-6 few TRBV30 TGTGCCTGGAGTGTACAGGGGGCCAGCAATTCACCCCTCCACTTT CAWSVQGASNSPLHF
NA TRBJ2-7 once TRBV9 TGTGCCAGCAGCGTTAGCGCTAGTCCCTACGAGCAGTACTTC CASSVSASPYEQYF
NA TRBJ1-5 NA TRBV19 TGTGCCAGTAGGACCTCCCACAGGGAACAGCCCCAGCATTTT CASRTSHREQPQHF
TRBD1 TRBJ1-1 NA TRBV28 TGTGCCAGCAGGGGACAGGGGGCGAACACTGAAGCTTTCTTT CASRGQGANTEAFF
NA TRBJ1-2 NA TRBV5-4 TGTGCCAGCAGCACCGCCCGTCCGACCCCCTATGGCTACACCTTC CASSTARPTPYGYTF
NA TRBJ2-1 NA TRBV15 TGTGCCACCAGCAGCCGCTCCTACAATGAGCAGTTCTTC CATSSRSYNEQFF
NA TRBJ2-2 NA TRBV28 TGTGCCAGCAGCCTTGGAGGGCTAGGCACCGGGGAGCTGTTTTTT CASSLGGLGTGELFF
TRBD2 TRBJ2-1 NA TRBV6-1 TGTGCCAGCAGTGAAGTTTCCGCGGGAGGGTCGCGGACGATTGAGCAGTTCTTC CASSEVSAGGSRTIEQFF
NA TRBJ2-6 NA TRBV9 TGTGCCAGCAGCCCCCAGCAGGGACCCGCCAACGTCCTGACTTTC CASSPQQGPANVLTF
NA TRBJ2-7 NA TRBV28 TGTGCCAGCAGTTTAGGCAGCAACGAGCAGTACTTC CASSLGSNEQYF
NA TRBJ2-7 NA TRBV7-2 TGTGCCAGCAGCTTTCAAGGAAACGAGCAGTACTTC CASSFQGNEQYF
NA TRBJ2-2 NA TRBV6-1 TGTGCCAGCACCCTTCGCACCGGGGAGCTGTTTTTT CASTLRTGELFF
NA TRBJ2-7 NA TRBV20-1 TGCAGTGCTGGCGAGGATAAGCAGTACTTC CSAGEDKQYF
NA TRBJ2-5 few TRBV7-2 TGTGCCAGCAGCGCCAACAGAGAGACCCAGTACTTC CASSANRETQYF
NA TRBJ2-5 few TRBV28 TGTGCCAGCGGGGCAGCCCAAGCCCAGTACTTC CASGAAQAQYF
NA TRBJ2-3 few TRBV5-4 TGTGCCAGCAGCTTGGACCCCCTGAGCACAGATACGCAGTATTTT CASSLDPLSTDTQYF
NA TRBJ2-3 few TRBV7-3 TGTGCCAGCAGCTTAACGGGTCGGGTCACAGATACGCAGTATTTT CASSLTGRVTDTQYF
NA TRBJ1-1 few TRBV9 TGTGCCAGCAGCGTAGGGCCCCCACAGGGCAGGAACACTGAAGCTTTCTTT CASSVGPPQGRNTEAFF
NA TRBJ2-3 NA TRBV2 TGTGCCAGCATACGACTAGAGCGGGTCGATACGCAGTATTTT CASIRLERVDTQYF
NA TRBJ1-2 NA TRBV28 TGTGCCAGCAGTCGACGTGGCTACACCTTC CASSRRGYTF
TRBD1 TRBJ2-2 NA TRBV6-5 TGTGCCAGCAGTTACCGACAGGGGCGGACCGGGGAGCTGTTTTTT CASSYRQGRTGELFF
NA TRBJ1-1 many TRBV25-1 TGTGCCAGCAGTGAATCAGGGATGAACACTGAAGCTTTCTTT CASSESGMNTEAFF
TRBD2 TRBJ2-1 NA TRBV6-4 TGTGCCAGCAGCCGGACTAGCGGGTTTAACAATGAGCAGTTCTTC CASSRTSGFNNEQFF
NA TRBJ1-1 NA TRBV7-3 TGTGCCAGCAGCTTATCCGGGCGGACTGAAGCTTTCTTT CASSLSGRTEAFF
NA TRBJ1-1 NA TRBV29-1 TGCAGCGGGAACCAGGTCACTGAAGCTTTCTTT CSGNQVTEAFF
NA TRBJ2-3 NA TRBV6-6 TGTGCCAGCAGTTACAAAGACAGTACAGATACGCAGTATTTT CASSYKDSTDTQYF
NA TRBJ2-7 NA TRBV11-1 TGTGCCAGCAGCTTAGGTGGGGGAAGGACCTACGAGCAGTACTTC CASSLGGGRTYEQYF